This record looks at one T cell receptor (beta chain) sequence and its context. This entry is derived from a study of blood T cell repertoires in COVID-19. CDR1 and CDR2 (germline): SQVTM, ANQGSEA. The CDR3 spans 14 residues. With 6 bases clipped from V and 5 bases from J, the junction kept 9 bases outside the gene matches. Data came from immunoSEQ multiplex PCR; TCRdb stores just in-frame clones and leaves some out. The sample lists over 250,000 clones, 89% seen once, with under 2.5% in the top ten. The TCR originated in a woman in her sixties or seventies who had recovered from COVID-19. V usage is TRBV29-1 and J usage is TRBJ1-2; 10 bases match TRBD1. What was sequenced was PBMCs or T cells enriched from blood (not recorded which). CDR3 DNA sequence: TGCAGCGTGTCTCCGGGACAGGGGAGTTATGGCTACACCTTC. Translation: CSVSPGQGSYGYTF.